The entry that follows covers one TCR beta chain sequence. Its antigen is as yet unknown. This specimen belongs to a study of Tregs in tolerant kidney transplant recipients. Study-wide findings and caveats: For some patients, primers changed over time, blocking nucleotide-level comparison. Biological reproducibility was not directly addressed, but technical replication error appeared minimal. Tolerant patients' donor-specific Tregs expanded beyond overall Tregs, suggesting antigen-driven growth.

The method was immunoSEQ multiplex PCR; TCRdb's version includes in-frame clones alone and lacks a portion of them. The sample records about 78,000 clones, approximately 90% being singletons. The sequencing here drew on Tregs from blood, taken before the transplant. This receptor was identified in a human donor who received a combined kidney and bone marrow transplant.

The CDR3, as DNA: TGTGCCAGTCGTCGTGACAGTGGGCCCCCCCTCTATGGCTACACCTTC. As protein: CASRRDSGPPLYGYTF. The chain has TRBV27 and TRBJ1-2; D is possibly TRBD1 (5 bases). Germline V gene data show CDR1 as MNHEY and CDR2 as SMNVEV (reference sequence). The CDR3 is 16 residues long. V gave up 9 bases and J gave up 4 bases, with 24 bases separating them.